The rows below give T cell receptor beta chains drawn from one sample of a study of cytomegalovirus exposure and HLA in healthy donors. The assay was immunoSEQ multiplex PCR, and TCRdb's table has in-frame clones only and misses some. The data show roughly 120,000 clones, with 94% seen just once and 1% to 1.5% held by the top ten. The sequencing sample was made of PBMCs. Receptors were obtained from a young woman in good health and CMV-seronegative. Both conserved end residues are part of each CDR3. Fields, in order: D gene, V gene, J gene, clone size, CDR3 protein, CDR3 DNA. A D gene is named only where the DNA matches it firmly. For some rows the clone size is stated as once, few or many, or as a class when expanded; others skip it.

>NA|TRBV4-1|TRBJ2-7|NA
CASSQDPGDSSYEQYF
TGCGCCAGCAGCCAAGATCCGGGGGACTCCTCCTACGAGCAGTACTTC
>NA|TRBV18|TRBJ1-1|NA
CASSPYGQSAGAFF
TGTGCCAGCTCACCATATGGGCAGTCGGCGGGGGCTTTCTTT
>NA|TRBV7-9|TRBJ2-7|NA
CASTAPSGAGEQYF
TGTGCCAGCACCGCTCCCAGTGGCGCAGGCGAGCAGTACTTC
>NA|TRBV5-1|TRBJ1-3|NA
CASSRGTDGSGNTIYF
TGCGCCAGCAGCAGGGGGACGGACGGCTCTGGAAACACCATATATTTT
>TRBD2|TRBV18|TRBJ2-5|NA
CASSGTSGYQETQYF
TGTGCCAGCTCCGGGACTAGCGGGTACCAAGAGACCCAGTACTTC
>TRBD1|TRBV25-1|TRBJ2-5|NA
CASSELDRGQETQYF
TGTGCCAGCAGTGAATTGGACAGGGGCCAAGAGACCCAGTACTTC
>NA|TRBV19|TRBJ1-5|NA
CASSIDQGPGGQPQHF
TGTGCCAGTAGTATAGATCAGGGTCCTGGCGGACAGCCCCAGCATTTT
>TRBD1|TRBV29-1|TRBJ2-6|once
CSVEGVQGGSRVGANVLTF
TGCAGCGTCGAGGGGGTACAAGGGGGCTCCAGAGTTGGGGCCAACGTCCTGACTTTC
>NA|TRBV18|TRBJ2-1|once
CASSRGSGQYNEQFF
TGTGCCAGCTCACGCGGAAGCGGGCAATACAATGAGCAGTTCTTC
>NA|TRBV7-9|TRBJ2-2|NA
CASDLDSNTGELFF
TGTGCCAGCGATCTAGACAGCAACACCGGGGAGCTGTTTTTT
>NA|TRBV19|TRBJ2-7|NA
CASSLQGSSAHEQYF
TGTGCCAGTAGTTTGCAGGGTAGTTCTGCCCACGAGCAGTACTTC
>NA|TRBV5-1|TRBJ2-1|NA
CASSFIDAGGNEQFF
TGCGCCAGCAGCTTCATCGACGCAGGAGGAAATGAGCAGTTCTTC
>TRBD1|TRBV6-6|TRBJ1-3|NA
CASSYVQGASGNTIYF
TGTGCCAGCAGTTACGTACAGGGGGCTTCTGGAAACACCATATATTTT
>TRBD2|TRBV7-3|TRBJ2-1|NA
CASSSRLAGRGNEQFF
TGTGCCAGCAGCTCCCGACTAGCGGGAAGGGGCAATGAGCAGTTCTTC